This T cell receptor (beta chain) was recorded in a study of cytomegalovirus exposure and HLA in healthy donors. 13 Jbeta primers and 60 Vbeta primers were used for the PCR. TCRdb keeps only in-frame clones here, not all; method: immunoSEQ multiplex PCR. The table includes roughly 160,000 clones, around 80% detected once. With regard to this clone: Its antigen is currently unknown.

After removal of 11 bases from V and 2 bases from J, the junction contained 3 bases not matched to a gene. The CDR3 has 12 residues. Germline values: CDR1 MNHEY, CDR2 SVGAGI. General study findings and limits: Later on, an analysis tied over 15,000 TCR beta sequences to HLA alleles at 0.05 false discovery rate. Cytomegalovirus association was listed for 164 TCR beta chains. Later examination showed HLA-associated TCR beta chains had greater clonal expansion than equally common others.

The receptor's source is a man aged 35-49 years in good health and CMV-seronegative. The sequenced sample consisted of PBMCs. This chain uses TRBV6-5 with TRBJ2-5, with 9 bases that match TRBD1. As DNA, the CDR3 is TGTGCCGCGGGGACAGGGCAAGAGACCCAGTACTTC. It is translated as CAAGTGQETQYF.